The sequence of this T cell receptor beta chain was determined in a study of blood T cell repertoires in COVID-19. For the study at large: The United States, Italy and Spain supplied acute and convalescent COVID-19 samples.

Methods used by the authors: Using reference gene primer amplification, nucleated cell counts were estimated. Sequencing was performed with immunoSEQ multiplex PCR; in TCRdb, only in-frame clones are kept and a portion is missing. That table supplies the V and J calls and clone size; D and trimming were determined from the DNA. In the table there are about 250,000 clones, around nine tenths of which are singletons. Looked up from germline, CDR1 is MDHEN and CDR2 is SYDVKM. The V end was cut by 5 bases, the J end by 3 bases, with 8 bases between. The CDR3 is 12 residues long. Participants spanned ages about 18 to 89 years and resided in roughly 26 US areas. Cohorts were determined from participant-reported clinical history.

The V call is TRBV28, the J call TRBJ2-7; D gene ambiguous. The TCR comes from a woman between 18 and 29 years old who had recovered from COVID-19. Sequencing input: PBMCs or T cells enriched from blood (not recorded which). The CDR3 DNA sequence: TGTGCCAGCAGTCTACAGAGCTACGAGCAGTACTTC. Protein sequence: CASSLQSYEQYF.